These 23 T cell receptor beta chains share one sample of origin, sequenced in a study of cytomegalovirus exposure and HLA in healthy donors. The primer mix had 60 Vbeta and 13 Jbeta primers. Repertoires were generated with immunoSEQ multiplex PCR, while TCRdb's copy carries only in-frame clones and drops some. The sample contains about 80,000 clones, roughly 78% of which appear only once. Sequencing input: PBMCs. Receptors were obtained from a man aged 25 to 45 in good health and CMV-seronegative.

The chain links TRBV6-5 to TRBJ2-5; 7 positions agree with TRBD1. The CDR3 extends over 14 amino acids. V dropped 6 bases and J dropped 2; count of bases not matched to a gene: 6. Looked up from germline, CDR1 is MNHEY and CDR2 is SVGAGI. CDR3 coding DNA: TGTGCCAGCAGCCCCGGGACAGTTCAAGAGACCCAGTACTTC. It encodes CASSPGTVQETQYF.

The chain couples TRBV7-9 to TRBJ2-1; 13 bases fit TRBD2. The V gene end was trimmed by 4 bases and the J gene end by 7 bases; junction bases not matched to a gene: 7. The CDR3 extends over 16 amino acids. CDR1 is SEHNR and CDR2 is FQNEAQ in the germline V gene (reference sequence). The CDR3 DNA reads as TGTGCCAGCAGCTCCGGGACTAGCGGGGAGAGGAATGAGCAGTTCTTC. Amino acid sequence: CASSSGTSGERNEQFF.

The chain is built from TRBV28 and TRBJ1-2, with TRBD1 identical over 8 bases. J lost 1 base, V lost 7 bases, and 8 bases had no gene match. The CDR3 is 15 amino acids. Germline assignment: CDR1 MDHEN and CDR2 SYDVKM. The CDR3 region is CASIKQGAGNYGYTF. In DNA, the CDR3 is TGTGCCAGCATCAAGCAGGGGGCCGGTAACTATGGCTACACCTTC.

V usage is TRBV4-2 and J usage is TRBJ2-2, with 8 bases lining up with TRBD2. J gave up 4 bases and V 3 bases, and 4 bases lay outside the gene matches. The germline gives CDR1 LGHNA, CDR2 YNFKEQ. The CDR3 has 15 residues. The CDR3 region is CASSHGGASTGELFF. The CDR3 nucleotides read TGTGCCAGCAGCCACGGGGGGGCGAGCACCGGGGAGCTGTTTTTT.

The V and J genes are TRBV18 and TRBJ1-1; 7 bases line up with TRBD1. CDR3 size: 14 residues. V lost 6 bases and J lost 6; bases outside the gene matches: 10. The germline V gene encodes CDR1 KGHSH and CDR2 LQKENI. The CDR3 bases are TGTGCCAGCTCTAAGACAGGGAAGTTGCCTGAAGCTTTCTTT. The encoded protein is CASSKTGKLPEAFF.

The J gene is TRBJ1-2, the V gene TRBV2; D is perhaps TRBD1 (5 bases). The V and J ends lost 6 bases and 0 bases respectively, with 14 bases between them. The CDR3 spans 15 residues. The germline gives CDR1 SNHLY, CDR2 FYNNEI. Here the CDR3 reads CASSDRGGANYGYTF. The CDR3 nucleotides are TGTGCCAGCAGCGATCGGGGGGGAGCTAACTATGGCTACACCTTC. Filled out from reference TRBV2 and TRBJ1-2, the complete variable domain reads EPEVTQTPSHQVTQMGQEVILRCVPISNHLYFYWYRQILGQKVEFLVSFYNNEISEKSEIFDDQFSVERPDGSNFTLKIRSTKLEDSAMYFCASSDRGGANYGYTFGSGTRLTVV.

This chain joins TRBV5-5 and TRBJ1-2; 7 bases agree with TRBD1. The CDR3 is 14 amino acids. Germline lookup yields CDR1 SGHKS and CDR2 YYEKEE (reference sequence). Trimming cost V 0 bases and J 4 bases; bases outside gene matches: 3. CDR3 amino acids: CASSLETGVYGYTF. Here the CDR3 DNA reads TGTGCCAGCAGCTTGGAAACAGGGGTCTATGGCTACACCTTC.

The rearrangement joins TRBV5-6 to TRBJ2-5; TRBD2 matches 7 bases. CDR1 and CDR2 (germline): SGHDT, YYEEEE. Germline trimming cut 7 bases from V and 8 bases from J; bases unmatched to any gene: 8. This CDR3 contains 12 residues. CDR3 sequence reads: CASGRGVDTQYF. CDR3 bases: TGTGCCAGCGGCCGGGGGGTGGATACCCAGTACTTC.

This clone was detected only a few times. One end of the junction varies from germline; a read error may be responsible. The chain employs TRBV6-6 and TRBJ2-7; 7 bases fit TRBD1. The CDR3 totals 14 residues. Germline V CDR1 and CDR2: MNHNY, SVGAGI (reference sequence). The DNA for the CDR3 is TGTGCCAGCAGTCGACAGGGAAGCTCCTGCGAGCAGTACTTC. Amino acids: CASSRQGSSCEQYF.

The CDR3 protein is CASSVGTQQETQYF. CDR3 nucleotides: TGTGCCAGCAGCGTTGGGACACAACAAGAGACCCAGTACTTC. This chain joins TRBV9 and TRBJ2-5, with D tentatively TRBD1 (6 bases). The length of the CDR3 is 14 residues. V was clipped by 2 bases and J by 2 bases, with 10 bases between them. Germline loops: CDR1 SGDLS, CDR2 YYNGEE.

V is TRBV28 and J is TRBJ2-7, with D perhaps TRBD2 (6 bases). Trimming removed 3 bases at V and 1 base at J, with 19 bases between. This CDR3 is built from 17 residues. Per the germline V gene, CDR1 is MDHEN and CDR2 is SYDVKM. The CDR3 coding sequence is TGTGCCAGCAGTTTGTCCTTACGGGGACTTAAATCCTACGAGCAGTACTTC. This translates into CASSLSLRGLKSYEQYF.

The CDR3 sequence is CASNLAGPLGGELFF. The DNA for the CDR3 is TGTGCTAGCAATCTAGCGGGACCTCTCGGCGGGGAGCTGTTTTTT. The chain joins TRBV12-5 to TRBJ2-2; 9 nucleotides align to TRBD2. J was trimmed by 7 bases and V by 9 bases; bases with no gene match: 12. The CDR3 contains 15 residues. Per the germline V gene, CDR1 is LGHNT and CDR2 is FRNRAP.

The V gene is TRBV11-2, the J gene TRBJ2-1, with TRBD2 matching 9 bases. The CDR3 length is 16 residues. Germline CDR1 and CDR2: SGHAT and FQNNGV. V shed 1 base and J 0 bases; nucleotides not matched to a gene: 1. The CDR3 sequence is CASSLASGASYNEQFF. In DNA, the CDR3 is TGTGCCAGCAGCTTAGCTAGCGGGGCCTCCTACAATGAGCAGTTCTTC.

The V and J genes are TRBV4-3 and TRBJ2-6, with 8 bases aligning to TRBD1. Germline V gene lookup returns CDR1 LGHNA and CDR2 YSLEER. The CDR3 contains 19 residues. Trimming at V came to 0 bases and at J to 1 base, leaving 8 bases not matched to a gene. The CDR3 is CASSQDLGRGRSGANVLTF. The CDR3 region has the DNA TGCGCCAGCAGCCAAGATTTGGGCAGGGGGCGTTCTGGGGCCAACGTCCTGACTTTC.

The rearrangement joins TRBV10-3 to TRBJ2-5; 8 bases are a match to TRBD1. The better agreement between TRBJ2-7 and the DNA end casts doubt on the J call. The germline V gene has CDR1 ENHRY and CDR2 SYGVKD. The CDR3 extends over 14 amino acids. The CDR3 region has the DNA TGTGCCATCAGTGTACGAGGACAGGGTGACGAGCAGTACTTC. Its protein is CAISVRGQGDEQYF.

This chain links TRBV7-2 with TRBJ2-1; D is unresolved. Trimming took 1 base from V and 5 from J, leaving 9 bases between them. This CDR3 has 14 residues. Germline V gene lookup returns CDR1 SGHTA and CDR2 FQGNSA. CDR3 amino acids: CASSLGPRDNEQFF. In DNA form, the CDR3 reads TGTGCCAGCAGCTTAGGACCCCGGGACAATGAGCAGTTCTTC.

The chain is built from TRBV29-1 and TRBJ2-3, with TRBD2 as a possible D gene (6 bases). The CDR3 is made up of 14 amino acids. With 3 bases removed from V and 0 bases from J, the gap between germline ends came to 10 bases. CDR1 and CDR2 (germline): SQVTM, ANQGSEA. The CDR3 loop is CSVDGGTSTDTQYF. In DNA, the CDR3 is TGCAGCGTTGACGGGGGAACTAGCACAGATACGCAGTATTTT.

V and J are TRBV28 and TRBJ2-7; TRBD1 matches at 8 bases. This CDR3 contains 13 residues. From germline, CDR1 is MDHEN and CDR2 SYDVKM. The ends lost 5 bases at V and 4 bases at J; junction bases unmatched: 4. The CDR3 DNA sequence: TGTGCCAGCAGTCCCGGACAGGGTTACGAGCAGTACTTC. Residues: CASSPGQGYEQYF.

With regard to this clone: Distinct nucleotide sequences in the sample also encode this CDR3. The DNA of the CDR3 is TGTGCCTGGAGCGTAACGAGGAGATCGTACGAGCAGTACTTC. It specifies CAWSVTRRSYEQYF. The chain has TRBV30 and TRBJ2-7; no definite D call. Germline CDR1 and CDR2: GTSNPN and SVGIG (reference sequence). Trimming cost V 3 bases and J 4 bases, with 16 bases left between them. CDR3 length: 14 amino acids. The variable domain in full, with the rest retrieved from reference TRBV30 and TRBJ2-7, is SQTIHQWPATLVQPVGSPLSLECTVEGTSNPNLYWYRQAAGRGLQLLFYSVGIGQISSEVPQNLSASRPQDRQFILSSKKLLLSDSGFYLCAWSVTRRSYEQYFGPGTRLTVT.

V is TRBV6-5 and J is TRBJ1-1, with TRBD1 matching over 7 bases. The germline CDR1 and CDR2 sequences are MNHEY and SVGAGI. The junction had 8 bases not matched to a gene; V was cut back by 6 bases and J by 4 bases. This CDR3 is 14 amino acids long. The CDR3 DNA reads TGTGCCAGCAGCACCGGGACAGACCGCACTGAAGCTTTCTTT. This gives the protein CASSTGTDRTEAFF.

This chain connects TRBV4-3 to TRBJ1-2; D is unresolved. Trimming removed 4 bases from V and 6 bases from J, with 18 bases in between. The CDR3 consists of 15 residues. Per germline, CDR1 LGHNA and CDR2 YSLEER. The CDR3 DNA reads as TGCGCCAGCAGCCCCAGCGGTACGTTGGGCCATGGCTACACCTTC. This encodes CASSPSGTLGHGYTF.

This chain connects TRBV7-8 to TRBJ2-6; D is unclear. Looked up from germline, CDR1 is SGHVS and CDR2 is FQNEAQ. V was clipped by 3 bases and J by 0 bases, with 6 bases between them. The CDR3 totals 15 residues. The CDR3 nucleotides are TGTGCCAGCAGCTTTTTAGACTCTGGGGCCAACGTCCTGACTTTC. Amino acid sequence: CASSFLDSGANVLTF.

Worth noting for this clone: Sequence at one end of the junction differs from germline and may be a read error. The V gene is TRBV4-3, the J gene TRBJ2-7; D remains unclear. The germline CDR1 and CDR2 sequences are LGHNA and YSLEER. This CDR3 is built from 15 residues. CDR3 region: CSSSRGRVTGAEQYF. CDR3 DNA: TGCTCCAGCAGCCGAGGTCGAGTGACCGGCGCGGAGCAGTACTTC.